This passage covers 11 T cell receptor beta chains from one sample sequenced in a study of T cell changes during pregnancy in multiple sclerosis. Profiling relied on immunoSEQ multiplex PCR, and the TCRdb table lists in-frame clones only, not all of them. This sample carries roughly 57,000 clones, 92% of them seen once, and the ten largest clones take about 0.64%. This sample comprised CD4+ T cells from peripheral blood mononuclear cells, obtained after pregnancy. These TCRs come from a female donor with multiple sclerosis, enrolled in a pregnancy study.

This clone was counted a single time. The rearrangement links TRBV5-1 to TRBJ2-5; TRBD1 matches 9 bases. CDR1 and CDR2 from the germline V gene are SGHRS and YFSETQ. After removal of 4 bases from V and 5 bases from J, the junction contained 6 bases not matched to a gene. The CDR3 runs 14 residues. The CDR3 is CASSDRGDLETQYF. CDR3 in DNA: TGCGCCAGCAGCGACAGGGGGGATTTGGAGACCCAGTACTTC.

This clone has a handful of counts. The chain employs TRBV5-6 and TRBJ2-3; D ambiguous. Trimming cost V 3 bases and J 1 base, with 6 bases left between them. The CDR3 contains 13 residues. Per the germline V gene, CDR1 is SGHDT and CDR2 is YYEEEE. The CDR3 reads CASSSQGTDTQYF. CDR3 nucleotide sequence: TGTGCCAGCAGCTCGCAGGGCACAGATACGCAGTATTTT. Full variable domain (rest looked up from reference TRBV5-6 and TRBJ2-3): DAGVTQSPTHLIKTRGQQVTLRCSPKSGHDTVSWYQQALGQGPQFIFQYYEEEERQRGNFPDRFSGHQFPNYSSELNVNALLLGDSALYLCASSSQGTDTQYFGPGTRLTVL.

This clone was seen a few times. The chain employs TRBV19 and TRBJ1-1, with TRBD1 as a possible D gene (6 bases). Trimming removed 5 bases from V and 1 base from J, with 8 bases in between. Per germline, CDR1 LNHDA and CDR2 SQIVND (reference sequence). The CDR3 length is 13 residues. The CDR3 protein is CASSPTGNTEAFF. In DNA form, the CDR3 reads TGTGCCAGTAGTCCGACAGGGAACACTGAAGCTTTCTTT.

The chain employs TRBV6-6 and TRBJ1-6, with a tentative D call TRBD1 (5 bases). The germline gives CDR1 MNHNY, CDR2 SVGAGI (reference sequence). This CDR3 is 14 amino acids long. V shed 5 bases and J shed 5 bases, with 10 bases lying between them. The CDR3 sequence is CASSETANNSPLHF. CDR3 DNA: TGTGCCAGCAGTGAGACAGCAAATAATTCACCCCTCCACTTT.

V gene TRBV7-2 combines with J gene TRBJ1-6, with unresolved D. CDR1 and CDR2 (germline): SGHTA, FQGNSA. The CDR3 loop spans 15 amino acids. The germline V and J ends were trimmed by 3 bases and 8 bases, with 14 bases remaining between them. This CDR3 is CASSFGIGMDSPLHF. The CDR3 bases are TGTGCCAGCAGCTTCGGAATCGGGATGGATTCACCCCTCCACTTT. Based on the CDR3 plus reference TRBV7-2 and TRBJ1-6, the full variable domain is GAGVSQSPSNKVTEKGKDVELRCDPISGHTALYWYRQSLGQGLEFLIYFQGNSAPDKSGLPSDRFSAERTGGSVSTLTIQRTQQEDSAVYLCASSFGIGMDSPLHFGNGTRLTVT.

The chain has TRBV7-2 and TRBJ2-5; 7 bases are shared with TRBD2. The CDR3 has 11 amino acids. The germline V gene has CDR1 SGHTA and CDR2 FQGNSA. J lost 12 bases, V lost 5 bases, and 6 bases had no gene match. The CDR3 region is CASSTGLEEYF. The CDR3 DNA sequence: TGTGCCAGCAGCACAGGACTAGAAGAGTACTTC.

V usage is TRBV5-6 and J usage is TRBJ2-7, with D uncertain. The germline V gene encodes CDR1 SGHDT and CDR2 YYEEEE. The CDR3 is 16 residues long. The V end was cut by 0 bases, the J end by 9 bases, with 22 bases between. CDR3 nucleotides: TGTGCCAGCAGCTTGGCCCGGCAGGCCCTATTGAAGGTGCAGTACTTC. It translates to CASSLARQALLKVQYF.

The chain is built from TRBV5-4 and TRBJ1-4; 9 bases match TRBD1. Looked up from germline, CDR1 is SGHNT and CDR2 is YYREEE (reference sequence). The CDR3 extends over 14 amino acids. V lost 10 bases, J lost 8 bases, and 12 bases stayed unmatched. This chain's CDR3 is CAGGLDRGGEKLFF. CDR3 DNA: TGTGCCGGGGGTTTGGACAGGGGAGGGGAAAAACTGTTTTTT.

V and J are TRBV18 and TRBJ2-1; no reliable D call. V lost 0 bases, J lost 5 bases, and 8 bases lay in between. The germline V gene has CDR1 KGHSH and CDR2 LQKENI. The CDR3 is made up of 14 amino acids. CDR3 in amino acids: CASSPPNGDNEQFF. The CDR3 bases are TGTGCCAGCTCACCACCGAATGGAGACAATGAGCAGTTCTTC.

This chain links TRBV18 with TRBJ2-5, with 7 bases matching TRBD2. After removal of 6 bases from V and 1 base from J, the junction contained 2 bases not matched to a gene. The CDR3 extends over 13 amino acids. Germline V lookup: CDR1 KGHSH, CDR2 LQKENI. The CDR3 nucleotides read TGTGCCAGCTCGCCTAGCGGCCAAGAGACCCAGTACTTC. The encoded protein is CASSPSGQETQYF.

This chain connects TRBV11-2 to TRBJ2-7; D may be TRBD1 (5 bases). The CDR3 length is 16 residues. V dropped 5 bases and J dropped 4 bases, with 21 bases sitting between them. The germline V gene encodes CDR1 SGHAT and CDR2 FQNNGV. The CDR3 DNA reads as TGTGCCAGCAGCAACCTGGCGTCGCAGGGAAAATACGAGCAGTACTTC. This gives the protein CASSNLASQGKYEQYF.